Given below is one TCR beta chain in context. What it recognizes is unknown. Assay: immunoSEQ multiplex PCR; the TCRdb copy retains only in-frame clones and omits some. This table holds around 190,000 clones, under 95% found once. The sample belongs to a study of T cell responses to AZD1222 COVID-19 vaccine. Findings and limits, study-wide: Spike was spanned by vaccine-associated CD4 TCRs, with dominance at 160-218 and 743-854. Researchers took repertoire samples only after the peak T cell response had come. Just five to seven people given AZD1222 tested seropositive at baseline. Donors in the cohort were predominantly white British and more often female, and clonal diversity was possibly underestimated.

CDR1 and CDR2 from the germline V gene are LGHDT and YNNKEL (reference sequence). J was trimmed by 4 bases and V by 2 bases; bases with no gene match: 6. The CDR3 has 18 amino acids. The rearrangement uses TRBV3-1 (or the pseudogene TRBV3-2) and TRBJ2-3, with 16 bases aligning to TRBD2. The TCR comes from an adult who received the AZD1222 COVID-19 vaccine. Sequencing was performed on peripheral blood, taken 28 days after the second AZD1222 dose. The CDR3 DNA is TGTGCCAGCAGCCAACCGGGACTAGCGGGAGGGGGCTCAGATACGCAGTATTTT. Translating gives CASSQPGLAGGGSDTQYF.